These 18 T cell receptor beta chains originate from one sample sequenced in a study of a mutant IDH1 vaccine in newly diagnosed glioma (dated by TCRdb to the early 2020s). Their target antigens are unknown. Library prep was done by the immunoSEQ multiplex PCR assay. TCRdb retrieved this table from immuneACCESS and kept in-frame rearrangements only. Not all clones are present; in checked studies, unresolved V genes account for under half, and no reason is known for the remainder. Counted in this sample were roughly 86,000 clones; 81% of them appeared once. 5% to 6.5% of the sample lies in the top ten. The time point label here, explained by the study, means: week 47, end of study. Each vaccine dose was 300 ug of a 20-mer mutant IDH1 peptide in Montanide, given subcutaneously with topical imiquimod. Sequences were derived from PBMCs, sampled from a glioma patient whose treatment included an IDH1 peptide vaccine. These receptors came from a man aged 35-49 years with glioma.

The sample holds one count of this clone. This chain links TRBV4-3 with TRBJ2-7; D possibly matches TRBD1 or TRBD2 (5 bases each). The V end lost 0 bases, the J end lost 2 bases, and 11 bases lay between the germline ends. The CDR3 consists of 15 residues. Germline V gene data show CDR1 as LGHNA and CDR2 as YSLEER. CDR3 bases: TGCGCCAGCAGCCAAGAGTACGGGGCTACCTACGAGCAGTACTTC. This encodes CASSQEYGATYEQYF.

The chain links TRBV11-3 to TRBJ2-3; D is perhaps TRBD2 (5 bases). The V gene lost 5 bases and the J gene lost 5 bases, with 11 bases spanning the gap. Germline V CDR1 and CDR2: SGHNT, YENEEA. This CDR3 has 13 amino acids. CDR3 region: CASSPTRGDTQYF. As DNA, the CDR3 is TGTGCCAGCAGCCCTACACGGGGAGATACGCAGTATTTT.

The V and J genes are TRBV7-6 and TRBJ2-5; unclear D gene. The germline CDR1 and CDR2 sequences are SGHVS and FNYEAQ. The CDR3 is 14 residues long. The germline V and J ends were trimmed by 4 bases and 1 base, with 10 bases remaining between them. CDR3 DNA sequence: TGTGCCAGCAGCTCCGGTTGGGGCCAAGAGACCCAGTACTTC. It codes for CASSSGWGQETQYF.

As DNA, the CDR3 is TGTGCCAGAAGCTTATCGACTAGCGGGGGGGCGAAGGACACAGATACGCAGTATTTT. This codes for CARSLSTSGGAKDTDTQYF. J is TRBJ2-3 and V is TRBV7-5; TRBD2 reflects the table's D call only, with no check against the DNA. TRBV7-5 is termed a pseudogene. This CDR3 comprises 19 residues.

The chain recombines TRBV7-2 with TRBJ2-5; TRBD2 matches at 9 bases. J was trimmed by 7 bases and V by 1 base; bases with no gene match: 7. This CDR3 has 15 amino acids. The germline gives CDR1 SGHTA, CDR2 FQGNSA. In DNA, the CDR3 is TGTGCCAGCAGCTTAGGCAGCCCTAGCGGGGTGACCCAGTACTTC. Translation: CASSLGSPSGVTQYF.

The V gene is TRBV11-2, the J gene TRBJ2-5, with unresolved D. Trimming removed 0 bases from V and 0 bases from J, with 11 bases in between. The CDR3 runs to 16 residues. Germline-derived CDR1 and CDR2 are SGHAT and FQNNGV. CDR3 sequence: CASSLEWTEYQETQYF. The CDR3 bases are TGTGCCAGCAGCTTAGAATGGACGGAATACCAAGAGACCCAGTACTTC. The full variable domain, in which reference TRBV11-2 and TRBJ2-5 provide the parts outside the CDR3, is EAGVAQSPRYKIIEKRQSVAFWCNPISGHATLYWYQQILGQGPKLLIQFQNNGVVDDSQLPKDRFSAERLKGVDSTLKIQPAKLEDSAVYLCASSLEWTEYQETQYFGPGTRLLVL.

This rearrangement joins TRBV7-2 to TRBJ2-5, with TRBD2 matching over 11 bases. V lost 3 bases to trimming and J lost 2 bases; unmatched junction nucleotides: 5. The CDR3 is 16 amino acids. The V gene's germline CDR1 is SGHTA and CDR2 FQGNSA. The CDR3 region is CASSFALAGGQETQYF. Written as DNA, the CDR3 is TGTGCCAGCAGCTTCGCTCTAGCGGGAGGACAAGAGACCCAGTACTTC.

The chain recombines TRBV29-1 with TRBJ1-2, with unresolved D. Germline V gene data show CDR1 as SQVTM and CDR2 as ANQGSEA. This CDR3 region has 12 residues. With 7 bases removed from V and 3 bases from J, the gap between germline ends came to 12 bases. The CDR3 reads CSADAEDYGYTF. The DNA of the CDR3 is TGCAGCGCCGACGCTGAGGACTATGGCTACACCTTC.

This clone was counted ten times or more. The chain is built from TRBV9 and TRBJ1-4; 7 nucleotides align to TRBD1. With 0 bases clipped from V and 4 bases from J, the junction kept 6 bases outside the gene matches. Germline CDR1 and CDR2: SGDLS and YYNGEE. The CDR3 consists of 16 residues. The DNA of the CDR3 is TGTGCCAGCAGCGTAGCTTTGGCAGGGGGTAATGAAAAACTGTTTTTT. This translates into CASSVALAGGNEKLFF.

This rearrangement joins TRBV5-6 to TRBJ2-1, with D unclear. Trimming cost V 1 base and J 5 bases, with 10 bases left between them. Per germline, CDR1 SGHDT and CDR2 YYEEEE. The length of the CDR3 is 14 residues. The CDR3 DNA follows: TGTGCCAGCAGCTTGTTGCCGGAGAACAATGAGCAGTTCTTC. Protein: CASSLLPENNEQFF.

The CDR3 sequence: CASSPMDRREQYF. The DNA for the CDR3 is TGTGCCAGCAGTCCCATGGACAGGCGGGAGCAGTACTTC. The chain links TRBV28 to TRBJ2-7; 7 nucleotides line up with TRBD1. Germline loops: CDR1 MDHEN, CDR2 SYDVKM. Losses at the gene ends were 5 bases for V and 7 bases for J; bases not matched to a gene: 8. The CDR3 is 13 amino acids.

The chain joins TRBV11-2 to TRBJ1-6; D is undetermined. V gave up 6 bases and J gave up 4 bases, with 13 bases separating them. The CDR3 has 15 amino acids. CDR1 and CDR2 from the germline V gene are SGHAT and FQNNGV. CDR3 amino acids: CASRSVRHYNSPLHF. The CDR3 DNA reads as TGTGCCAGCAGATCCGTCAGGCATTATAATTCACCCCTCCACTTT.

This clone has only one observation. This CDR3 reads CASGPLVGEDTQYF. Written as DNA, the CDR3 is TGTGCCAGCGGACCACTAGTCGGAGAAGATACGCAGTATTTT. The chain is built from TRBV5-4 and TRBJ2-3, with D possibly being TRBD2 (5 bases). Trimming stripped 7 bases from V and 5 bases from J, with 17 bases between. The CDR3 has 14 amino acids. The germline gives CDR1 SGHNT, CDR2 YYREEE (reference sequence).

This chain joins TRBV13 and TRBJ2-2; 10 nucleotides line up with TRBD1. The CDR3 has 16 residues. Germline CDR1 PRHDT, CDR2 FYEKMQ (reference sequence). J lost 4 bases, V lost 2 bases, and 4 bases had no gene match. The CDR3 loop reads CASSLRDRGPTGELFF. The CDR3 bases are TGTGCCAGCAGCTTAAGGGACAGGGGTCCCACCGGGGAGCTGTTTTTT. The full variable domain, rest sourced from reference TRBV13 and TRBJ2-2, is AAGVIQSPRHLIKEKRETATLKCYPIPRHDTVYWYQQGPGQDPQFLISFYEKMQSDKGSIPDRFSAQQFSDYHSELNMSSLELGDSALYFCASSLRDRGPTGELFFGEGSRLTVL.

CDR3 amino acids: CASSVDPGRSTGELFF. The CDR3 DNA reads as TGTGCCAGCAGCGTCGATCCAGGGAGAAGTACCGGGGAGCTGTTTTTT. The rearrangement uses TRBV9 and TRBJ2-2; TRBD1 or TRBD2 may be the D gene (5 bases each). Germline V gene lookup returns CDR1 SGDLS and CDR2 YYNGEE. CDR3 length equals 16 residues. Trimming left V 2 bases short and J 5 bases short, with 16 bases between. Filled out from reference TRBV9 and TRBJ2-2, the complete variable domain reads DSGVTQTPKHLITATGQRVTLRCSPRSGDLSVYWYQQSLDQGLQFLIQYYNGEERAKGNILERFSAQQFPDLHSELNLSSLELGDSALYFCASSVDPGRSTGELFFGEGSRLTVL.

The chain employs TRBV27 and TRBJ2-5; D uncertain. The germline V and J ends were trimmed by 3 bases and 0 bases, with 11 bases remaining between them. The CDR3 has 15 amino acids. Germline V gene data show CDR1 as MNHEY and CDR2 as SMNVEV (reference sequence). The CDR3, as DNA: TGTGCCAGCAGTTTTTTACCCGGGTACCAAGAGACCCAGTACTTC. It specifies CASSFLPGYQETQYF.

The chain recombines TRBV14 with TRBJ1-4; D possibly corresponds to TRBD1 (5 bases). Per the germline V gene, CDR1 is SGHDN and CDR2 is FVKESK. V lost 6 bases to trimming and J lost 6 bases, with 11 bases between them. This CDR3 spans 13 amino acids. The CDR3 spells CASRGRVDEKLFF. CDR3 DNA: TGTGCCAGCAGAGGCAGGGTAGATGAAAAACTGTTTTTT.

This chain connects TRBV6-1 to TRBJ2-5; no firm D call. V was shortened by 4 bases and J by 4 bases, with 16 bases between the two germline ends. In germline, CDR1 is MNHNS, CDR2 SASEGT. This CDR3 spans 15 amino acids. The DNA for the CDR3 is TGTGCCAGCAGTGGTGGCAGAAGCTTCCGAGAGACCCAGTACTTC. Translation gives CASSGGRSFRETQYF.